Following are 10 T cell receptor beta chains from one sample sequenced in a study of T cell repertoires in cytomegalovirus infection. TCRdb recomputed calls from the reads with MiXCR, one row per CDR3 protein. The sample carries hundreds of thousands of distinct CDR3 sequences, 8% to 10% recorded once. The specimen sequenced was PBMCs. The receptors stem from a human donor in good health (CMV status not recorded). Some clones in this sample may be carry-over from other donors' samples.

This clonotype turned up a few times. The CDR3 DNA sequence: TGTGCCAGCAGTTACTCGGCGGGGACGGGCTACACCTTC. Translation: CASSYSAGTGYTF. This chain joins TRBV6-2 or TRBV6-3 and TRBJ1-2; the D gene is possibly TRBD1 (5 bases). Germline V gives CDR1 MNHEY, CDR2 SVGEGT. Trimming cost V 0 bases and J 8 bases, with 10 bases left between them. This CDR3 region has 13 residues.

This clonotype was found many times. The V call is TRBV29-1, the J call TRBJ1-1; possibly TRBD1 for D (6 bases). V was trimmed by 2 bases and J by 1 base, leaving 14 bases between them. CDR3 size: 15 residues. Germline-derived CDR1 and CDR2 are SQVTM and ANQGSEA. The CDR3 region is CSVETFGQRNTEAFF. DNA of the CDR3: TGCAGCGTTGAAACCTTTGGACAGCGGAACACTGAAGCTTTCTTT.

This clonotype was recorded at least ten times. The rearrangement links TRBV19 to TRBJ1-6, with D uncertain. CDR3 length equals 13 residues. Germline CDR1 is LNHDA and CDR2 is SQIVND (reference sequence). Trimming pared 5 bases from V and 8 bases from J, leaving 10 bases between. This CDR3 reads CASSEGYHSPLHF. DNA for the CDR3: TGTGCCAGTAGTGAGGGTTACCATTCACCCCTCCACTTT.

This clonotype has a count of ten or more. The chain employs TRBV7-2 and TRBJ1-1; TRBD1 matches at 11 bases. The germline gives CDR1 SGHTA, CDR2 FQGNSA. Unmatched junction bases numbered 6, after V lost 5 bases and J lost 4 bases. This CDR3 spans 15 amino acids. The CDR3: CASSTRTGGSTEAFF. CDR3 DNA sequence: TGTGCCAGCAGCACCCGGACAGGGGGCTCCACTGAAGCTTTCTTT.

This clonotype appeared many times. V gene TRBV20-1 combines with J gene TRBJ1-2; D not certain. Trimming took off 5 bases at V and 8 bases at J, with 12 bases between the two ends. Germline CDR1 DFQATT, CDR2 SNEGSKA (reference sequence). The CDR3 totals 11 residues. The CDR3 sequence: CSAPRERGYTF. The CDR3, as DNA: TGCAGTGCTCCGAGGGAGAGGGGCTACACCTTC.

This clonotype came up many times. This sequence joins TRBV6-6 and TRBJ2-3; D is unresolved. The CDR3 has 16 residues. V was cut by 0 bases and J by 5 bases, with 15 bases left in between. The germline V gene encodes CDR1 MNHNY and CDR2 SVGAGI (reference sequence). The CDR3 bases are TGTGCCAGCAGTTACTCGAAGTCGGTATCGGGAGATACGCAGTATTTT. Translating gives CASSYSKSVSGDTQYF.

A remark on this clonotype: An end of the junction differs from the germline gene, which may be a read error. The gene calls are TRBV18 and TRBJ1-1; no firm D call. Looked up from germline, CDR1 is KGHSH and CDR2 is LQKENI. CDR3 size: 14 residues. In DNA form, the CDR3 reads TGTGCCAGCAGTCTCGGGAATCTGAACACTGAAGCTATCTTT. Its protein product is CASSLGNLNTEAIF.

This clonotype was counted many times. The chain carries TRBV7-2 and TRBJ2-6; D possibly corresponds to TRBD1 (7 bases). The V and J ends lost 7 bases and 1 base respectively, with 14 bases between them. Germline CDR1 and CDR2: SGHTA and FQGNSA. This CDR3 region has 16 residues. CDR3 residues: CASTLAGGSGANVLTF. The CDR3 coding sequence is TGTGCCAGCACCCTGGCAGGGGGGTCTGGGGCCAACGTCCTGACTTTC. Full variable domain (rest looked up from reference TRBV7-2 and TRBJ2-6): GAGVSQSPSNKVTEKGKDVELRCDPISGHTALYWYRQSLGQGLEFLIYFQGNSAPDKSGLPSDRFSAERTGGSVSTLTIQRTQQEDSAVYLCASTLAGGSGANVLTFGAGSRLTVL.

The sample holds a few counts of this clonotype. This chain connects TRBV12-3 or TRBV12-4 to TRBJ2-7, with TRBD1 as a possible D gene (5 bases). This CDR3 spans 12 amino acids. Trimming took 8 bases from V and 2 from J, leaving 10 bases between them. This CDR3 reads CASGHLPYEQYF. The CDR3 DNA reads TGTGCCAGCGGACATCTTCCCTACGAGCAGTACTTC.

This clonotype was observed at least ten times. V and J are TRBV28 and TRBJ2-7; possibly TRBD2 for D (6 bases). V was trimmed by 6 bases and J by 3 bases, leaving 12 bases between them. The CDR3 is made up of 13 amino acids. The germline CDR1 and CDR2 sequences are MDHEN and SYDVKM. CDR3 loop: CASSPAGGYEQYV. In nucleotides, the CDR3 is TGTGCCAGCAGCCCCGCCGGGGGCTACGAGCAGTACGTC.